These T cell receptor beta chains were read from a single sample in a study of blood T cell repertoires in COVID-19. Profiling relied on immunoSEQ multiplex PCR, and the TCRdb table lists in-frame clones only, not all of them. Among about 180,000 clones listed, 81% were seen once. The sample was peripheral blood. Source of these receptors: a woman aged 80 or older with COVID-19, enrolled during active disease. Both conserved end residues are part of each CDR3. Fields, in order: D gene, clone size, J gene, V gene, CDR3 protein, CDR3 DNA. The D gene is left open where the match is weak. Where a row states a size, it is once, few, many or the class of an expanded clone; other rows omit it.

NA | NA | TRBJ1-4 | TRBV4-2 | CASSQAGQGKDNEKLFF | TGTGCCAGCAGCCAAGCTGGGCAGGGGAAGGATAATGAAAAACTGTTTTTT
TRBD1 | NA | TRBJ2-1 | TRBV4-2 | CASSQGAGTASYNEQFF | TGTGCCAGCAGCCAGGGTGCCGGGACAGCCTCCTACAATGAGCAGTTCTTC
NA | NA | TRBJ1-4 | TRBV2 | CASSGQHTEKLFF | TGTGCCAGCAGTGGACAGCATACTGAAAAACTGTTTTTT
TRBD1 | once | TRBJ2-7 | TRBV18 | CASSQWTGRRYEQYF | TGTGCCAGCTCACAATGGACAGGGAGGAGGTACGAGCAGTACTTC
TRBD1 | once | TRBJ2-1 | TRBV5-4 | CASSRQGINEQFF | TGTGCCAGCAGCCGACAGGGAATCAATGAGCAGTTCTTC
TRBD1 | NA | TRBJ2-7 | TRBV5-4 | CASSWGTGEDEQYF | TGTGCCAGCAGCTGGGGGACAGGGGAGGACGAGCAGTACTTC
NA | NA | TRBJ1-4 | TRBV16 | CASSPDYATNEKLFF | TGTGCCAGCAGCCCGGACTATGCAACTAATGAAAAACTGTTTTTT
TRBD1 | few | TRBJ1-1 | TRBV28 | CASSRAGQGTLNTEAFF | TGTGCCAGCAGTCGAGCGGGACAGGGGACTTTGAACACTGAAGCTTTCTTT
TRBD1 | NA | TRBJ1-6 | TRBV5-5 | CASSPRGDSPLHF | TGTGCCAGCAGCCCCAGGGGGGATTCACCCCTCCACTTT
NA | NA | TRBJ1-5 | TRBV7-2 | CASSPLRGLNQPQHF | TGTGCCAGCAGCCCTCTAAGGGGCCTTAATCAGCCCCAGCATTTT
TRBD1 | NA | TRBJ2-1 | TRBV7-2 | CASSRTGGPYNEQFF | TGTGCCAGCAGCCGGACAGGGGGCCCTTACAATGAGCAGTTCTTC
NA | NA | TRBJ2-7 | TRBV15 | CATSRAGSSYEQYF | TGTGCCACCAGCAGAGCCGGGTCCTCCTACGAGCAGTACTTC
TRBD1 | NA | TRBJ1-2 | TRBV7-2 | CASSLVQGVFYGYTF | TGTGCCAGCAGCTTAGTCCAGGGGGTTTTCTATGGCTACACCTTC
NA | NA | TRBJ2-5 | TRBV5-1 | CASSLWGGAPQETQYF | TGCGCCAGCAGCTTGTGGGGGGGCGCTCCCCAAGAGACCCAGTACTTC
NA | NA | TRBJ2-5 | TRBV28 | CATRQGGGQETQYF | TGTGCCACCCGGCAGGGAGGTGGCCAAGAGACCCAGTACTTC
TRBD2 | NA | TRBJ2-1 | TRBV27 | CASSPTLAGTYNEQFF | TGTGCCAGCAGCCCAACACTAGCGGGAACCTACAATGAGCAGTTCTTC
NA | few | TRBJ2-1 | TRBV18 | CASSPPTGNNEQFF | TGTGCCAGCTCACCACCTACAGGGAACAATGAGCAGTTCTTC
NA | few | TRBJ2-7 | TRBV7-9 | CASSDTMRISYEQYF | TGTGCCAGCAGCGATACGATGAGAATCTCCTACGAGCAGTACTTC
TRBD2 | NA | TRBJ2-1 | TRBV5-4 | CASSRTSGGAGNEQFF | TGTGCCAGCAGTCGGACTAGCGGGGGGGCGGGGAATGAGCAGTTCTTC
NA | NA | TRBJ2-4 | TRBV25-1 | CASKGPSGVAKNIQYF | TGTGCCAGCAAGGGGCCGTCAGGGGTAGCCAAAAACATTCAGTACTTC
TRBD2 | few | TRBJ2-2 | TRBV5-1 | CASSSTSGGSTGELFF | TGCGCCAGCAGCTCCACTAGCGGGGGGAGCACCGGGGAGCTGTTTTTT
TRBD1 | NA | TRBJ2-3 | TRBV5-1 | CASSAGQGRTDTQYF | TGCGCCAGCAGCGCCGGACAGGGGAGGACAGATACGCAGTATTTT
NA | NA | TRBJ1-2 | TRBV7-9 | CASSLAGQGRNGYTF | TGTGCCAGCAGCTTAGCAGGTCAGGGGAGAAATGGCTACACCTTC
TRBD1 | few | TRBJ2-6 | TRBV5-1 | CASSLWSRGSSGANVLTF | TGCGCCAGCAGCTTGTGGTCCAGGGGGAGCTCTGGGGCCAACGTCCTGACTTTC
TRBD2 | NA | TRBJ2-3 | TRBV5-1 | CASSKRMAGETDTQYF | TGCGCCAGCAGCAAAAGAATGGCGGGGGAGACAGATACGCAGTATTTT
NA | NA | TRBJ1-1 | TRBV28 | CASSPNTEAFF | TGTGCCAGCTCCCCTAATACTGAAGCTTTCTTT
TRBD1 | NA | TRBJ1-2 | TRBV19 | CASGQGAMWGYTF | TGTGCCAGTGGACAGGGGGCCATGTGGGGCTACACCTTC
NA | NA | TRBJ2-7 | TRBV16 | CASSQGDSYEQYF | TGTGCCAGCAGCCAAGGGGACTCGTACGAGCAGTACTTC
TRBD1 | NA | TRBJ1-1 | TRBV19 | CASSIRTGSEAFF | TGTGCCAGTAGTATCAGGACAGGGTCTGAAGCTTTCTTT
NA | NA | TRBJ1-6 | TRBV10-3 | CAISDGLNSPLHF | TGTGCCATCAGTGACGGACTTAATTCACCCCTCCACTTT
TRBD1 | few | TRBJ1-5 | TRBV5-1 | CASSPGTGLYSNQPQHF | TGCGCCAGCAGCCCCGGGACAGGGCTCTATAGCAATCAGCCCCAGCATTTT
NA | NA | TRBJ2-1 | TRBV7-3 | CASSTIGETGQFF | TGTGCCAGCAGCACCATTGGGGAGACCGGGCAGTTCTTC
TRBD1 | NA | TRBJ2-2 | TRBV25-1 | CASSEYPAGTGLTGELFF | TGTGCCAGCAGTGAATACCCCGCCGGGACAGGGTTAACCGGGGAGCTGTTTTTT
NA | NA | TRBJ1-6 | TRBV21-1 | CASSKHCSPLHF | TGTGCCAGCAGCAAACACTGCTCACCCCTCCACTTT
NA | NA | TRBJ2-7 | TRBV15 | CATGAGGLYEQYF | TGTGCCACCGGAGCCGGGGGACTGTACGAGCAGTACTTC
NA | NA | TRBJ2-1 | TRBV7-7 | CASSLARDSYNEQFF | TGTGCTAGCAGCTTAGCGCGGGACTCCTACAATGAGCAGTTCTTC
TRBD2 | NA | TRBJ2-7 | TRBV3-1/TRBV3-2 | CASSRIPGGYSYEQYF | TGTGCCAGCAGCCGTATCCCGGGAGGTTACTCCTACGAGCAGTACTTC
TRBD1 | once | TRBJ2-5 | TRBV19 | CASMWGTGNRGQETQYF | TGTGCCAGTATGTGGGGGACAGGGAACAGGGGACAAGAGACCCAGTACTTC
TRBD1 | NA | TRBJ1-1 | TRBV28 | CASSFPGTVFFEAFF | TGTGCCAGCAGTTTCCCAGGGACAGTATTCTTTGAAGCTTTCTTT
TRBD2 | NA | TRBJ2-5 | TRBV5-4 | CASSPPGGQETQYF | TGTGCCAGCAGCCCTCCGGGGGGTCAAGAGACCCAGTACTTC
TRBD1 | NA | TRBJ2-7 | TRBV6-5 | CASSIRDRGPYEQYF | TGTGCCAGCAGCATCCGGGACAGGGGACCCTACGAGCAGTACTTC
NA | NA | TRBJ1-2 | TRBV15 | CATSRDLSGEAFPNYGYTF | TGTGCCACCAGCAGAGATCTGTCGGGAGAAGCGTTTCCAAACTATGGCTACACCTTC
TRBD2 | NA | TRBJ2-3 | TRBV6-2/TRBV6-3 | CASSYERRAGGTDTQYF | TGTGCCAGCAGTTACGAGAGGAGAGCGGGAGGCACAGATACGCAGTATTTT
TRBD1 | NA | TRBJ2-7 | TRBV4-1 | CASSPSEGASYEQYF | TGCGCCAGCAGCCCATCCGAGGGGGCCTCCTACGAGCAGTACTTC
TRBD1 | NA | TRBJ2-7 | TRBV27 | CASRGQGVHEQYF | TGTGCCAGCAGGGGACAGGGAGTCCACGAGCAGTACTTC
NA | NA | TRBJ1-4 | TRBV2 | CASNYRDMEEKLFF | TGTGCCAGCAATTACAGGGATATGGAGGAAAAACTGTTTTTT
NA | few | TRBJ1-6 | TRBV12-5 | CASGLATGLNSPLHF | TGTGCTAGTGGTTTGGCTACAGGGCTTAATTCACCCCTCCACTTT
TRBD2 | NA | TRBJ2-5 | TRBV3-1/TRBV3-2 | CASSPLGAGALGETQYF | TGTGCCAGCAGCCCCCTAGGGGCGGGAGCGTTAGGGGAGACCCAGTACTTC
NA | NA | TRBJ1-5 | TRBV21-1 | CASRQGTSNQPQHF | TGTGCCAGCAGGCAGGGGACGAGCAATCAGCCCCAGCATTTT
NA | NA | TRBJ1-1 | TRBV18 | CASSQGVRTEAFF | TGTGCCAGCTCACAGGGGGTTAGGACTGAAGCTTTCTTT
TRBD2 | NA | TRBJ2-3 | TRBV19 | CASRKPGLVTDTQYF | TGTGCCAGTAGAAAACCGGGACTAGTGACAGATACGCAGTATTTT
NA | NA | TRBJ2-1 | TRBV23-1 | CASPPKGEDNEQFF | TGCGCCAGCCCCCCTAAAGGGGAGGACAATGAGCAGTTCTTC
NA | few | TRBJ2-7 | TRBV27 | CASSLIPSASPYEQYF | TGTGCCAGCAGTTTAATCCCTAGCGCGTCGCCCTACGAGCAGTACTTC